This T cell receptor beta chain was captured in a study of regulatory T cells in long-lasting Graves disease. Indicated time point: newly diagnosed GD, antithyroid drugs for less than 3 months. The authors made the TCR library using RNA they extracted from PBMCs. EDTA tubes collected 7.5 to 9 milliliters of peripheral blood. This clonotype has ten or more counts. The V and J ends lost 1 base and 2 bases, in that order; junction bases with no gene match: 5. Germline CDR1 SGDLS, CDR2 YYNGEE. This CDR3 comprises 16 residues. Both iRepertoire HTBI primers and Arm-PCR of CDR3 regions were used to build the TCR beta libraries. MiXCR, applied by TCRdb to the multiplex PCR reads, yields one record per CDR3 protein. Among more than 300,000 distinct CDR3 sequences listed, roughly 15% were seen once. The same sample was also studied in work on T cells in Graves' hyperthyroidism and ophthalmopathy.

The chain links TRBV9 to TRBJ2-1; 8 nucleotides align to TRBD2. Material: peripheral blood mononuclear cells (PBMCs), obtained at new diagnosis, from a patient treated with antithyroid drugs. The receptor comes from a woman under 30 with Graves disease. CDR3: CASSVISGRAYNEQFF. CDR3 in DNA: TGTGCCAGCAGCGTAATTTCCGGGAGGGCCTACAATGAGCAGTTCTTC. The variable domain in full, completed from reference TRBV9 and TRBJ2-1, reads DSGVTQTPKHLITATGQRVTLRCSPRSGDLSVYWYQQSLDQGLQFLIQYYNGEERAKGNILERFSAQQFPDLHSELNLSSLELGDSALYFCASSVISGRAYNEQFFGPGTRLTVL.